This TCR beta chain is from a study of technical replicates of blood from a handful of donors. Repertoires were generated with immunoSEQ multiplex PCR, while TCRdb's copy carries only in-frame clones and drops some. The sample has about 94,000 clones; around 95% are singletons. Germline CDR1 reads MGHRA; CDR2 reads YSYEKL. This CDR3 is built from 16 residues. The V and J ends lost 4 bases and 2 bases respectively, with 15 bases between them. Sequenced: T cells isolated from PBMCs. The chain employs TRBV4-1 and TRBJ1-5, with D maybe TRBD1 (5 bases). This receptor was identified in a human donor in good health. The CDR3 loop reads CASSRDRTHRNQPQHF. The CDR3 nucleotides are TGCGCCAGCAGCCGCGATAGGACACACCGCAATCAGCCCCAGCATTTT.